The 32 T cell receptor beta chains reported below all come from one sample, sequenced in a study of siplizumab effects on memory and regulatory T cells. Sequencing used immunoSEQ multiplex PCR; TCRdb keeps in-frame clones, though not all of them. This repertoire shows roughly 60,000 clones, more than 80% found once; its top ten account for around 40%. Sequenced sample: CD8+ T cells sorted from blood. These TCRs come from a human donor in good health.

The chain combines TRBV27 with TRBJ2-5, with D possibly being TRBD1 or TRBD2 (5 bases each). The assigned J gene may be wrong: the sequence end matches TRBJ2-7 better. The CDR3 loop spans 14 amino acids. The V gene's germline CDR1 is MNHEY and CDR2 SMNVEV (reference sequence). Here the CDR3 DNA reads TGTGCCAGCAGTTTAACCGGGACCTCCTACGAGCAGTACTTC. Amino acid sequence: CASSLTGTSYEQYF.

The CDR3 sequence: CASSSGPDTGELFF. The DNA of the CDR3 is TGTGCCAGCAGCTCGGGACCAGACACCGGGGAGCTGTTTTTT. V is TRBV7-3 and J is TRBJ2-2, with D perhaps given as TRBD1 or TRBD2 (5 bases each). CDR1 and CDR2 from the germline V gene are SGHTA and FQGTGA. Trimming pared 4 bases from V and 3 bases from J, leaving 9 bases between. This CDR3 comprises 14 residues. Full variable domain (outside the CDR3, taken from reference TRBV7-3 and TRBJ2-2): GAGVSQTPSNKVTEKGKYVELRCDPISGHTALYWYRQSLGQGPEFLIYFQGTGAADDSGLPNDRFFAVRPEGSVSTLKIQRTERGDSAVYLCASSSGPDTGELFFGEGSRLTVL.

The table lists this clone with a count of one. The junction differs from germline at one of its ends, possibly a read error. J is TRBJ1-1 and V is TRBV27; perhaps TRBD1 as D (5 bases). Germline V lookup: CDR1 MNHEY, CDR2 SMNVEV (reference sequence). This CDR3 is 11 amino acids long. The CDR3 nucleotides read TGTGCCAGCTGGGGACCCCTGGGGATGTCGTTT. Translating it yields CASWGPLGMSF.

This clone was seen a single time. This sequence joins TRBV6-5 and TRBJ2-7; maybe TRBD2 (6 bases). The CDR3 totals 13 residues. Germline assignment: CDR1 MNHEY and CDR2 SVGAGI. V lost 0 bases and J 6 bases, leaving 9 bases between the germline ends. The CDR3 spells CASSYSGGREQYF. Written as DNA, the CDR3 is TGTGCCAGCAGTTACTCGGGGGGACGCGAGCAGTACTTC.

J is TRBJ2-7 and V is TRBV28, with 7 bases identical to TRBD1. Looked up from germline, CDR1 is MDHEN and CDR2 is SYDVKM. The CDR3 has 14 amino acids. V was clipped by 7 bases and J by 2 bases; unmatched bases: 8. As DNA, the CDR3 is TGTGCCAGCAATCTCCCGGGACAGACCTACGAGCAGTACTTC. Translated, it gives CASNLPGQTYEQYF.

This rearrangement joins TRBV4-3 to TRBJ1-1, with 7 bases identical to TRBD1. The CDR3 runs to 15 residues. The ends lost 0 bases at V and 6 bases at J; junction bases unmatched: 7. Germline V gene lookup returns CDR1 LGHNA and CDR2 YSLEER. In DNA, the CDR3 is TGCGCCAGCAGCCAAGATGGGGACAGTTGGGCTGAAGCTTTCTTT. This gives the protein CASSQDGDSWAEAFF.

The chain links TRBV9 to TRBJ1-5; D possibly corresponds to TRBD1 (6 bases). There are 15 residues in the CDR3. Trimming left V 0 bases short and J 1 base short, with 8 bases between. Germline V CDR1 and CDR2: SGDLS, YYNGEE. The CDR3 is CASSVDGGSNQPQHF. The DNA of the CDR3 is TGTGCCAGCAGCGTAGATGGGGGCAGCAATCAGCCCCAGCATTTT.

The CDR3 reads CASSWGVNTEAFF. CDR3 coding DNA: TGTGCCAGTAGCTGGGGGGTGAACACTGAAGCTTTCTTT. The chain couples TRBV19 to TRBJ1-1, with a weak D call TRBD1 (5 bases). Per the germline V gene, CDR1 is LNHDA and CDR2 is SQIVND (reference sequence). Trimming took 6 bases from V and 0 from J, leaving 8 bases between them. There are 13 residues in the CDR3.

V gene TRBV7-8 combines with J gene TRBJ2-1, with 11 bases that match TRBD2. CDR1 is SGHVS, CDR2 FQNEAQ, per germline. The CDR3 extends over 15 amino acids. V gave up 5 bases and J gave up 8 bases; unmatched junction bases: 8. CDR3 in DNA: TGTGCCAGCAGCGGAACTAGCGGGAGTTTGGATGAGCAGTTCTTC. It is translated as CASSGTSGSLDEQFF.

V is TRBV7-9 and J is TRBJ2-5; possibly TRBD1 or TRBD2 for D (5 bases each). The CDR3 extends over 14 amino acids. The V end lost 3 bases, the J end lost 5 bases, and 13 bases lay between the germline ends. Germline V gene lookup returns CDR1 SEHNR and CDR2 FQNEAQ (reference sequence). The CDR3, as DNA: TGTGCCAGCAGCTTCGGGGACGGGTGGGAGACCCAGTACTTC. This translates into CASSFGDGWETQYF.

The chain links TRBV16 to TRBJ1-5; D is ambiguous. The V end was cut by 3 bases, the J end by 4 bases, with 7 bases between. Germline CDR1 and CDR2: KGHSY and FQNENV. This CDR3 has 13 residues. The chain's CDR3 is CASSQGGNQPQHF. The CDR3 DNA is TGTGCCAGCAGCCAGGGAGGTAATCAGCCCCAGCATTTT.

The table lists this clone with a count of one. The V and J genes are TRBV19 and TRBJ2-1, with D possibly matching TRBD2 (5 bases). CDR1 is LNHDA and CDR2 is SQIVND in the germline V gene (reference sequence). This CDR3 has 16 residues. The V end lost 2 bases, the J end lost 1 base, and 12 bases lay between the germline ends. The CDR3 reads CASSIMSGRSYNEQFF. As DNA, the CDR3 is TGTGCCAGTAGTATAATGTCGGGGAGATCCTACAATGAGCAGTTCTTC.

This chain joins TRBV7-9 and TRBJ2-1, with 7 bases identical to TRBD1. Germline CDR1 SEHNR, CDR2 FQNEAQ (reference sequence). CDR3 length: 12 residues. With 6 bases clipped from V and 8 bases from J, the junction kept 4 bases outside the gene matches. The CDR3 region has the DNA TGTGCCAGCAGTTACCAGGGGGATGAGCAGTTCTTC. This encodes CASSYQGDEQFF.

The DNA for the CDR3 is TGTGCCAGCAGCAAGAACGGGACAGGGCAAAGTCAGCCCCAGCATTTT. This encodes CASSKNGTGQSQPQHF. The chain carries TRBV21-1 and TRBJ1-5; the table's D gene call, TRBD1, was not cross checked with the DNA. TRBV21-1 is a listed pseudogene. This CDR3 region has 16 residues.

This chain's CDR3 is CASSPTGGMGTGELFF. CDR3 bases: TGTGCCAGCAGCCCGACAGGGGGCATGGGCACCGGGGAGCTGTTTTTT. The chain uses TRBV9 and TRBJ2-2; 10 positions match TRBD1. Germline lookup yields CDR1 SGDLS and CDR2 YYNGEE. V shed 4 bases and J 4 bases; nucleotides not matched to a gene: 7. CDR3 size: 16 residues.

The chain joins TRBV9 to TRBJ2-1, with 8 bases that match TRBD1. This CDR3 region has 12 residues. The germline V gene has CDR1 SGDLS and CDR2 YYNGEE. V lost 4 bases and J lost 9; bases outside the gene matches: 3. For the CDR3, the DNA is TGTGCCAGCAGCTCCGGACAGGGTGAGCAGTTCTTC. Protein: CASSSGQGEQFF.

The chain recombines TRBV7-3 with TRBJ2-2; 11 bases align to TRBD2. The CDR3 has 16 amino acids. With 3 bases clipped from V and 2 bases from J, the junction kept 2 bases outside the gene matches. The germline gives CDR1 SGHTA, CDR2 FQGTGA. The CDR3 spells CASSLTSGVNTGELFF. The CDR3 coding sequence is TGTGCCAGCAGCTTGACTAGCGGGGTCAACACCGGGGAGCTGTTTTTT.

The rearrangement uses TRBV6-6 and TRBJ2-2; D not resolved. The CDR3 spans 13 residues. Germline-derived CDR1 and CDR2 are MNHNY and SVGAGI (reference sequence). Deletions cut 2 bases from V and 3 bases from J, with 4 bases between. The CDR3 protein is CASSYGDTGELFF. CDR3 DNA sequence: TGTGCCAGCAGTTACGGGGACACCGGGGAGCTGTTTTTT.

The chain employs TRBV15 and TRBJ2-7; 10 bases are a match to TRBD1. CDR1 and CDR2 from the germline V gene are LNHNV and YYDKDF (reference sequence). CDR3 length: 16 residues. V dropped 0 bases and J dropped 3; count of bases not matched to a gene: 5. The CDR3 coding sequence is TGTGCCACCAGCAGAGATCGGACAGGGGGTTTCTACGAGCAGTACTTC. Its translation is CATSRDRTGGFYEQYF.

The chain is built from TRBV28 and TRBJ2-1, with a possible D match to TRBD2 (6 bases). This CDR3 spans 18 amino acids. Germline V gene sequence: CDR1 MDHEN, CDR2 SYDVKM. The V end lost 1 base, the J end lost 4 bases, and 20 bases lay between the germline ends. CDR3 sequence (DNA): TGTGCCAGCAGTTTATTTGGTGGTAATAGCGGAGCGTACAATGAGCAGTTCTTC. As protein: CASSLFGGNSGAYNEQFF. Full variable domain (rest looked up from reference TRBV28 and TRBJ2-1): DVKVTQSSRYLVKRTGEKVFLECVQDMDHENMFWYRQDPGLGLRLIYFSYDVKMKEKGDIPEGYSVSREKKERFSLILESASTNQTSMYLCASSLFGGNSGAYNEQFFGPGTRLTVL.

The J gene is TRBJ2-1, the V gene TRBV19, with unresolved D. Deletions cut 6 bases from V and 7 bases from J, with 10 bases between. CDR1 LNHDA and CDR2 SQIVND come from the germline V gene (reference sequence). This CDR3 has 12 amino acids. The CDR3 region has the DNA TGTGCCAGTAGAATGGGTGCTAATGAGCAGTTCTTC. This translates into CASRMGANEQFF.

The V gene is TRBV14, the J gene TRBJ2-1; TRBD2 matches at 8 bases. Germline V gene data show CDR1 as SGHDN and CDR2 as FVKESK. CDR3 size: 15 residues. With V trimmed by 1 base and J by 8 bases, 7 bases remained unmatched. CDR3 DNA sequence: TGTGCCAGCAGCCAAGTGTGGACTAGCAGCGATGAGCAGTTCTTC. Its translation is CASSQVWTSSDEQFF.

CDR3 amino acids: CASSSLSKGDTEAFF. The CDR3 region has the DNA TGTGCCAGCAGCTCCCTCAGCAAGGGGGACACTGAAGCTTTCTTT. The chain employs TRBV5-4 and TRBJ1-1; D may be TRBD1 (6 bases). Germline assignment: CDR1 SGHNT and CDR2 YYREEE (reference sequence). The CDR3 length is 15 residues. Trimming left V 3 bases short and J 3 bases short, with 15 bases between. The whole variable domain, filled in from reference TRBV5-4 and TRBJ1-1, reads ETGVTQSPTHLIKTRGQQVTLRCSSQSGHNTVSWYQQALGQGPQFIFQYYREEENGRGNFPPRFSGLQFPNYSSELNVNALELDDSALYLCASSSLSKGDTEAFFGQGTRLTVV.

This clone was found once. The chain links TRBV4-1 to TRBJ2-7; D is undetermined. The CDR3 totals 12 residues. CDR1 is MGHRA, CDR2 YSYEKL, per germline. V lost 0 bases and J lost 5, with 5 bases in between. CDR3 residues: CASSQDTHEQYF. CDR3 in DNA: TGCGCCAGCAGCCAAGATACCCACGAGCAGTACTTC.

This rearrangement joins TRBV29-1 to TRBJ2-5, with 13 bases fitting TRBD2. The CDR3 covers 13 residues. In germline, CDR1 is SQVTM, CDR2 ANQGSEA. J was trimmed by 5 bases and V by 5 bases; bases with no gene match: 2. The CDR3 loop is CSVLLAGGETQYF. CDR3 nucleotide sequence: TGCAGCGTTCTACTAGCGGGAGGGGAGACCCAGTACTTC.

This clone came up once. The chain carries TRBV6-5 and TRBJ2-7; the D gene could be TRBD1 or TRBD2 (5 bases each). The CDR3 consists of 12 residues. Germline CDR1 reads MNHEY; CDR2 reads SVGAGI. V was clipped by 2 bases and J by 13 bases, with 15 bases between them. CDR3 region: CASSYDSGGRYF. CDR3 sequence (DNA): TGTGCCAGCAGTTACGATAGTGGGGGTCGTTACTTC.

V and J are TRBV7-9 and TRBJ2-1, with TRBD1 identical over 11 bases. The V segment lost 8 bases and the J segment 6 bases; nucleotides outside the gene matches: 6. Germline loops: CDR1 SEHNR, CDR2 FQNEAQ (reference sequence). The CDR3 is made up of 14 amino acids. CDR3 nucleotides: TGTGCCAGCCCCTCCGGGACAGGGGGCAATGAGCAGTTCTTC. It translates to CASPSGTGGNEQFF.

The gene calls are TRBV9 and TRBJ2-3; 8 bases match TRBD2. The CDR3 is 15 amino acids. Germline V gene data show CDR1 as SGDLS and CDR2 as YYNGEE. Trimming removed 3 bases from V and 4 bases from J; junction bases left unmatched: 7. The CDR3 nucleotides are TGTGCCAGCAGCGCCCGTAGCGGGAACGCAGATACGCAGTATTTT. This translates into CASSARSGNADTQYF.

The chain carries TRBV10-3 and TRBJ2-4, with TRBD1 matching 9 bases. V trimming: 3 bases; J trimming: 8 bases; junction bases outside the gene matches: 8. The CDR3 spans 15 residues. CDR1 is ENHRY and CDR2 is SYGVKD in the germline V gene. The CDR3 reads CAISESDRGEDIQYF. The CDR3 DNA reads TGTGCCATCAGTGAATCGGACAGGGGAGAGGACATTCAGTACTTC.

The genes are TRBV9 and TRBJ2-1; D possibly corresponds to TRBD1 (6 bases). This CDR3 has 13 amino acids. From germline, CDR1 is SGDLS and CDR2 YYNGEE. Between the trimmed V and J ends, which lost 4 bases and 4 bases, there was a span of 9 bases. As DNA, the CDR3 is TGTGCCAGCAGCTTGGACAGATACAATGAGCAGTTCTTC. It encodes CASSLDRYNEQFF.

This clone appeared once. The V and J genes are TRBV5-6 and TRBJ1-2, with 9 bases identical to TRBD1. This CDR3 region has 19 residues. V shed 5 bases, J shed 4 bases, and the junction held 21 bases outside the gene matches. Germline loops: CDR1 SGHDT, CDR2 YYEEEE. The CDR3: CASSLEIWTGEDRSYGYTF. The CDR3 coding sequence is TGTGCCAGCAGTTTAGAAATTTGGACAGGGGAGGATCGTAGCTATGGCTACACCTTC.

The genes are TRBV10-2 and TRBJ2-3; 10 bases line up with TRBD2. The CDR3 has 15 residues. Germline trimming cut 6 bases from V and 0 bases from J; bases unmatched to any gene: 3. Germline CDR1 is WSHSY and CDR2 is SAAADI. In nucleotides, the CDR3 is TGCGCCAGCAGAGCTAGCGGGAGAAGCACAGATACGCAGTATTTT. Encoded protein: CASRASGRSTDTQYF.